The 20 T cell receptor beta chains below all came from one sample that was sequenced in a study of glioma-infiltrating T cells. Amplification of TCR alpha and beta CDR3 regions from RNA used iRepertoire nested multiplex PCR. TCRdb redid the calling of the multiplex PCR reads with MiXCR, one entry per CDR3 protein. This sample yields about 110,000 distinct CDR3 sequences, of which 20% to 25% are seen a single time; just under 35% belongs to the top ten. Sample: glioma tissue, nonneoplastic brain tissue, or PBMCs (not recorded which). These receptors came from a human donor with low-grade glioma or glioblastoma, undergoing nonglioma brain surgery, or in good health (not recorded which).

Only a few counts were recorded for this clonotype. The chain has TRBV14 and TRBJ2-1, with 8 bases fitting TRBD1. The CDR3 loop spans 15 amino acids. CDR1 and CDR2 (germline): SGHDN, FVKESK. V lost 8 bases, J lost 2 bases, and 8 bases stayed unmatched. CDR3 bases: TGTGCCAGCGCAGAGACAGGGGTCACCTACAATGAGCAGTTCTTC. Amino acids: CASAETGVTYNEQFF.

A single count supports this clonotype. CDR3 sequence (DNA): TGTGCCAGCACGCCGGGACAGGGGGCCGTAGAGACCCAGTACTTC. It specifies CASTPGQGAVETQYF. J is TRBJ2-5 and V is TRBV6-4, with 12 bases aligning to TRBD1. This CDR3 region has 15 residues. Looked up from germline, CDR1 is MRHNA and CDR2 is SNTAGT. The trim removed 7 bases at V and 4 bases at J, leaving 7 bases unmatched.

The chain links TRBV12-3 or TRBV12-4 to TRBJ2-7; D is undetermined. The CDR3 extends over 13 amino acids. Trimming shortened V by 1 base and J by 3 bases, and 7 bases separated the two germline ends. The CDR3 loop reads CASSLVLDYEQYF. The CDR3 DNA reads TGTGCCAGCAGTTTAGTTCTGGACTACGAGCAGTACTTC.

The DNA for the CDR3 is TGCGCCAGCAGCCCGTCCGGGACTTCTAACACCGGGGAGCTGTTTTTT. Protein: CASSPSGTSNTGELFF. V and J are TRBV4-3 and TRBJ2-2; D is perhaps TRBD2 (6 bases). Per the germline V gene, CDR1 is LGHNA and CDR2 is YSLEER. Trimming left V 4 bases short and J 2 bases short, with 14 bases between. The CDR3 totals 16 residues.

This clonotype was picked up one time. V usage is TRBV6-6 and J usage is TRBJ2-5, with TRBD1 identical over 7 bases. Germline loops: CDR1 MNHNY, CDR2 SVGAGI (reference sequence). The CDR3 loop spans 13 amino acids. V shed 0 bases, J shed 13 bases, and the junction held 8 bases outside the gene matches. CDR3 sequence (DNA): TGTGCCAGCAGTTACTCGAAGGACCCAGGGGGGTACTTC. This sequence encodes CASSYSKDPGGYF.

The rearrangement uses TRBV6-2 or TRBV6-3 and TRBJ2-7; the match to TRBD1 covers 11 bases. This CDR3 has 17 residues. Unmatched junction bases numbered 16, after V lost 7 bases and J lost 5 bases. Per the germline V gene, CDR1 is MNHEY and CDR2 is SVGEGT. The CDR3, as DNA: TGTGCCAGCACCAGAAGCGTGAGGACAGGGGGCTTCCACGAGCAGTACTTC. It specifies CASTRSVRTGGFHEQYF.

Notes on this clonotype: A read error may be the cause here, since a much bigger clone is one base away. This sequence joins TRBV6-2 or TRBV6-3 and TRBJ2-3; 10 bases match TRBD2. CDR1 and CDR2 (germline): MNHEY, SVGEGT. The CDR3 is 15 residues long. DNA for the CDR3: TGTGCCTGCAGTTTATCAGCGGGGGGGATTGGTACGCAGTATTTT. This codes for CACSLSAGGIGTQYF.

This clonotype was picked up a small number of times. V gene TRBV5-1 combines with J gene TRBJ2-5; 8 positions match TRBD2. The CDR3 extends over 14 amino acids. CDR1 SGHRS and CDR2 YFSETQ come from the germline V gene. V dropped 3 bases and J dropped 2; count of bases not matched to a gene: 3. The CDR3 sequence: CASSSQRGQETQYF. The CDR3 coding sequence is TGCGCCAGCAGCTCCCAGCGGGGGCAAGAGACCCAGTACTTC.

Ten or more counts support this clonotype. This may arise from a read error, as a much more abundant clone is one base away. The V and J genes are TRBV6-1 and TRBJ2-1, with TRBD2 as a possible D gene (6 bases). This CDR3 spans 15 amino acids. Per germline, CDR1 MNHNS and CDR2 SASEGT. The DNA for the CDR3 is TGTGCCAGCACCCGACTAGGGTACTCCTACAATGAGCAGTCCTTC. Translation gives CASTRLGYSYNEQSF.

This clonotype was detected only a few times. V usage is TRBV29-1 and J usage is TRBJ2-1; D might be TRBD1 or TRBD2, each matching 5 bases. The CDR3 length is 15 residues. V was shortened by 1 base and J by 1 base, with 11 bases between the two germline ends. The germline CDR1 and CDR2 sequences are SQVTM and ANQGSEA. The CDR3 reads CSVEGGTVSYNEQFF. CDR3 coding DNA: TGCAGCGTTGAAGGGGGGACGGTATCCTACAATGAGCAGTTCTTC.

This clonotype appeared a few times. This chain joins TRBV9 and TRBJ2-1; the match to TRBD2 covers 15 bases. Germline-derived CDR1 and CDR2 are SGDLS and YYNGEE. The junction had 8 bases not matched to a gene; V was cut back by 0 bases and J by 4 bases. The CDR3 covers 19 residues. CDR3: CASSVVPRTSGGDYNEQFF. The CDR3 nucleotides read TGTGCCAGCAGCGTAGTTCCCCGGACTAGCGGGGGGGATTACAATGAGCAGTTCTTC. Looking up the rest from reference TRBV9 and TRBJ2-1 gives the full variable domain: DSGVTQTPKHLITATGQRVTLRCSPRSGDLSVYWYQQSLDQGLQFLIQYYNGEERAKGNILERFSAQQFPDLHSELNLSSLELGDSALYFCASSVVPRTSGGDYNEQFFGPGTRLTVL.

This clonotype has ten or more counts. V usage is TRBV20-1 and J usage is TRBJ1-1, with D perhaps TRBD1 (5 bases). The V gene lost 3 bases and the J gene lost 5 bases, with 13 bases spanning the gap. Germline V gene sequence: CDR1 DFQATT, CDR2 SNEGSKA (reference sequence). This CDR3 has 13 amino acids. CDR3 region: CSARRGRDTEAFF. CDR3 in DNA: TGCAGTGCTAGGCGGGGGAGGGATACTGAAGCTTTCTTT.

V usage is TRBV14 and J usage is TRBJ2-1, with 10 nucleotides matching TRBD1. The germline gives CDR1 SGHDN, CDR2 FVKESK. The CDR3 contains 20 residues. After removal of 1 base from V and 5 bases from J, the junction contained 17 bases not matched to a gene. This CDR3 reads CASSQAFGTGALAGNNEQFF. In DNA form, the CDR3 reads TGTGCCAGCAGCCAAGCGTTTGGGACAGGGGCTTTGGCGGGAAACAATGAGCAGTTCTTC.

There are many counts of this clonotype. A junction end diverges from the germline sequence, so it may reflect a read error. V and J are TRBV20-1 and TRBJ2-5; D may be TRBD2 (5 bases). CDR1 and CDR2 from the germline V gene are DFQATT and SNEGSKA (reference sequence). This CDR3 spans 15 amino acids. The CDR3 region has the DNA TGCAGTGCTAAGGGTGGCGGCGGGTGGGGAGAGACCCAATACTTC. This translates into CSAKGGGGWGETQYF.

This clonotype has at least ten counts. CDR3 amino acids: CASSLVRAGDYEQYF. CDR3 nucleotides: TGTGCCAGCAGCTTGGTTCGAGCGGGTGACTACGAGCAGTACTTC. The chain recombines TRBV5-4 with TRBJ2-7, with D possibly matching TRBD2 (6 bases). In germline, CDR1 is SGHNT, CDR2 YYREEE (reference sequence). V dropped 0 bases and J dropped 3 bases, with 13 bases sitting between them. The CDR3 is made up of 15 amino acids.

There are many counts of this clonotype. The junction does not match germline at one end; this may be a read error. V usage is TRBV7-7 and J usage is TRBJ1-2; D possibly corresponds to TRBD1 (5 bases). The germline gives CDR1 SSHAT, CDR2 FNYEAQ (reference sequence). This CDR3 has 15 residues. The DNA of the CDR3 is TGTGCTAGCAGCTTAGGGGACCCGACTAACTATGGCTACACCTTC. The encoded protein is CASSLGDPTNYGYTF.

Note on this clonotype: A much larger clone differs by one base, so this may be a read error. The V and J genes are TRBV7-2 and TRBJ2-7, with 7 bases aligning to TRBD2. Germline lookup yields CDR1 SGHTA and CDR2 FQGNSA. This CDR3 has 15 residues. The CDR3 DNA reads as TGTGCCAGCGGCTTAGTGTCGGGGGGAGTGGGCGAGCAGTACTTC. Encoded protein: CASGLVSGGVGEQYF.

This clonotype was counted at least ten times. The V and J genes are TRBV7-9 and TRBJ1-5; D unclear. Germline CDR1 and CDR2: SEHNR and FQNEAQ (reference sequence). Trimming pared 0 bases from V and 6 bases from J, leaving 9 bases between. There are 14 residues in the CDR3. The chain's CDR3 is CASSLAPGPQPQHF. CDR3 nucleotide sequence: TGTGCCAGCAGCTTAGCCCCCGGTCCTCAGCCCCAGCATTTT. Supplemented by reference TRBV7-9 and TRBJ1-5, the full variable domain reads DTGVSQNPRHKITKRGQNVTFRCDPISEHNRLYWYRQTLGQGPEFLTYFQNEAQLEKSRLLSDRFSAERPKGSFSTLEIQRTEQGDSAMYLCASSLAPGPQPQHFGDGTRLSIL.

The table lists this clonotype with a few counts. V is TRBV5-4 and J is TRBJ2-2; 8 bases agree with TRBD1. The ends lost 5 bases at V and 6 bases at J; junction bases unmatched: 9. This CDR3 has 15 amino acids. Germline-derived CDR1 and CDR2 are SGHNT and YYREEE (reference sequence). Written as DNA, the CDR3 is TGTGCCAGCAGTCGACAGGGGCCCAGTGCCGGGGAGCTGTTTTTT. Translation: CASSRQGPSAGELFF.

This clonotype was found many times. As DNA, the CDR3 is TGTGCCACCAGCAGAGATAGAAAAGCGGGAGCACACGAGCAGTACTTC. Translating gives CATSRDRKAGAHEQYF. The gene calls are TRBV15 and TRBJ2-7; 8 bases are a match to TRBD2. The CDR3 length is 16 residues. The germline gives CDR1 LNHNV, CDR2 YYDKDF (reference sequence). V was clipped by 0 bases and J by 5 bases; unmatched bases: 9.